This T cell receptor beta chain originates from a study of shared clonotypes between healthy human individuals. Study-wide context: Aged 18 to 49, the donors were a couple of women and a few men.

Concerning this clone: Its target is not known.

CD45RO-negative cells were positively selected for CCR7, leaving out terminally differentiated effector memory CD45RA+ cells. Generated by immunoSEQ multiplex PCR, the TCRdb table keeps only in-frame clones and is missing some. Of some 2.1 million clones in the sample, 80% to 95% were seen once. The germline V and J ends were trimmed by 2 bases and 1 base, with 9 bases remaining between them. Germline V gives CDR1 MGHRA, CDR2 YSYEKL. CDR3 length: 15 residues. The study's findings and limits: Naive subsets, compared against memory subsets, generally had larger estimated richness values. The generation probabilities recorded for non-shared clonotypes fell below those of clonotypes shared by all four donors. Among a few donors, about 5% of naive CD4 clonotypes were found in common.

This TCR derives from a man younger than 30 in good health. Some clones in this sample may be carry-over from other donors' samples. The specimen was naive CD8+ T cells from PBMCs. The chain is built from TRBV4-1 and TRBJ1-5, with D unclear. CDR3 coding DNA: TGCGCCAGCAGCCAAAAAAGCCCGAGCAATCAGCCCCAGCATTTT. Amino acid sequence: CASSQKSPSNQPQHF.